This TCR beta chain emerged from a study of T cell changes during pregnancy in multiple sclerosis (dated by TCRdb to between 2018 and 2021). The study in broad terms: In women with multiple sclerosis, the researchers looked at how the T cell repertoire shifted as pregnancy progressed.

The protocol used for the library was the immunoSEQ multiplex PCR assay. TCRdb's version of the immuneACCESS table is confined to in-frame rearrangements and falls short of the full clone set. An unresolved V gene accounts for under half of the shortfall where checked; the remainder is of unknown origin. Within this sample are tens of thousands of clones, with about nine tenths of them counted one time only. The top ten constitute approximately 0.51% of the sample. The germline V gene supplies CDR1 SNHLY and CDR2 FYNNEI. From the cysteine up to the phenylalanine, the CDR3 has a length of 16 residues. Only the CDR3 DNA is retained, 48 bases long and in frame from the first base. V trim: 6 bases; J trim: 2 bases; unmatched bases: 8. The sample holds one count of this clone. What antigen it recognizes has not been identified. No per-base quality is available; no much larger clone lies one base away.

Sequenced here: CD4+ T cells from peripheral blood mononuclear cells, sampled in the first trimester of pregnancy. The chain uses TRBV2 and TRBJ1-5, and 9 junction bases match TRBD1. The clonotype comes from a female donor with multiple sclerosis, enrolled in a pregnancy study. The DNA reads as follows: TGTGCCAGCAGGGGAACAGGGGGCCTGGGCAATCAGCCCCAGCATTTT. This codes for CASRGTGGLGNQPQHF. The CDR3 plus the reference TRBV2 and TRBJ1-5 genes for the other parts give the full variable domain: EPEVTQTPSHQVTQMGQEVILRCVPISNHLYFYWYRQILGQKVEFLVSFYNNEISEKSEIFDDQFSVERPDGSNFTLKIRSTKLEDSAMYFCASRGTGGLGNQPQHFGDGTRLSIL.